This paragraph reports one T cell receptor beta chain. Its antigen is not known. TCRdb reanalysed the reads using MiXCR and keeps one entry per CDR3 protein. The sample lists some 920,000 distinct CDR3 sequences; around 31% were seen once. This specimen comes from a study of T cell repertoires in cytomegalovirus infection. J gave up 5 bases and V 4 bases, and 11 bases lay outside the gene matches. The CDR3 is 16 residues long. The germline gives CDR1 MDHEN, CDR2 SYDVKM. The chain combines TRBV28 with TRBJ2-5; 9 bases align to TRBD1. Sequences were derived from cultured CD8+ T cells from PBMCs, sampled from culture after CMV antigen stimulation. The sequence derives from a human donor in good health (CMV status not recorded). Some clones in this sample may be carry-over from other donors' samples. The DNA of the CDR3 is TGTGCCAGCAGTTCCGGGACAGGGAATGTTGAGGAGACCCAGTACTTC. Translating it yields CASSSGTGNVEETQYF.